A selection of T cell receptor beta chains follows, all from one sample in a study of tumor and adjacent non-tumor tissue in lung cancer. One entry per CDR3 protein, called by TCRdb with MiXCR from the multiplex PCR reads. Here the sample spans 60,000 to 100,000 distinct CDR3 sequences, less than 85% being singletons. Material: distant non-tumor lung tissue. The receptors stem from a man aged 70 or older with non-small cell lung cancer. CDR3s leave out the opening cysteine and the closing phenylalanine or tryptophan. Each record gives: V gene, clone size, J gene, CDR3 protein. Rows may omit the clone size; those that give it use once, few, many or a size class.

TRBV28,NA,TRBJ2-2,DSRPDFRGGWNTGELF
TRBV11-2,NA,TRBJ2-1,ASDWGSSAASYNEEF
TRBV11-2,NA,TRBJ1-6,ASSYGTAYNSPLH
TRBV5-4,many,TRBJ2-7,ASSYGTGGYEQY
TRBV20-1,NA,TRBJ2-3,IAKRTGPSTDTQY
TRBV29-1,NA,TRBJ1-1,SDLGQGNTEAF
TRBV7-9,NA,TRBJ2-5,ASSLYGTSRQETQY
TRBV29-1,NA,TRBJ2-2,SVYRGDIVELF
TRBV7-8,NA,TRBJ2-7,ASSLARGYKQY
TRBV10-3,NA,TRBJ2-7,AIVADRVNEQY
TRBV29-1,once,TRBJ2-2,IALGTSFTGELF
TRBV6-5,NA,TRBJ2-2,ASSYLYRRNTGELF
TRBV5-6,NA,TRBJ2-3,VSGQQGMGRTDMQY
TRBV5-1,few,TRBJ2-1,ASSLDSKFINEQF
TRBV4-1,many,TRBJ1-4,ASSQESGWGEKLF
TRBV29-1,NA,TRBJ1-2,TVVPYQSSGEDGYT
TRBV6-1,NA,TRBJ2-3,GSSESRFTHY
TRBV6-5,NA,TRBJ1-6,DSSYSDGKNSSHH
TRBV20-1,once,TRBJ1-1,SAIVTWTGPSTKAF
TRBV29-1,NA,TRBJ2-7,SVRGGDEQY
TRBV5-1,few,TRBJ2-1,ASSTGTNYNEQF
TRBV11-2,NA,TRBJ2-5,ASSLDRDGGAQY
TRBV3-1,NA,TRBJ1-5,ASSLGQGNQPQH